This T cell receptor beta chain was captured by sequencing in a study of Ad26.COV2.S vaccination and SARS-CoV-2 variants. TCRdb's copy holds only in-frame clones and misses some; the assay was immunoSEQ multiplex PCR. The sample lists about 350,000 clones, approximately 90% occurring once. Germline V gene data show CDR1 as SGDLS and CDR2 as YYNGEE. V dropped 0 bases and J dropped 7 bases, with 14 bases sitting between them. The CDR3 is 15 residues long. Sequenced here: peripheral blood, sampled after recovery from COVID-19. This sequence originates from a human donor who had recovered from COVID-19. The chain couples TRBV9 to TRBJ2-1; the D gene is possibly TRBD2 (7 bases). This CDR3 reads CASSVVSGGTNEQFF. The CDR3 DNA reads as TGTGCCAGCAGCGTAGTTTCGGGGGGCACAAATGAGCAGTTCTTC.